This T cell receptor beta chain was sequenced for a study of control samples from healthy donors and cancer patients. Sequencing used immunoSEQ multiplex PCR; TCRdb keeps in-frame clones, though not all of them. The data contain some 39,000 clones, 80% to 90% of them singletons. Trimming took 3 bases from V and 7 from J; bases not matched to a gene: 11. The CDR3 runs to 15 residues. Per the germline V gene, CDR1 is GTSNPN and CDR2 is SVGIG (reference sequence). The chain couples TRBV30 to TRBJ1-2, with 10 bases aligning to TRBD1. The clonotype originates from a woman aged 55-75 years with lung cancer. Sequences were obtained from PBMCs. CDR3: CAWSPRDRGTSGYTF. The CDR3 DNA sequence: TGTGCCTGGAGCCCCCGGGACAGGGGAACGAGTGGCTACACCTTC. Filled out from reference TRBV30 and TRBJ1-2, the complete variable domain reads SQTIHQWPATLVQPVGSPLSLECTVEGTSNPNLYWYRQAAGRGLQLLFYSVGIGQISSEVPQNLSASRPQDRQFILSSKKLLLSDSGFYLCAWSPRDRGTSGYTFGSGTRLTVV.